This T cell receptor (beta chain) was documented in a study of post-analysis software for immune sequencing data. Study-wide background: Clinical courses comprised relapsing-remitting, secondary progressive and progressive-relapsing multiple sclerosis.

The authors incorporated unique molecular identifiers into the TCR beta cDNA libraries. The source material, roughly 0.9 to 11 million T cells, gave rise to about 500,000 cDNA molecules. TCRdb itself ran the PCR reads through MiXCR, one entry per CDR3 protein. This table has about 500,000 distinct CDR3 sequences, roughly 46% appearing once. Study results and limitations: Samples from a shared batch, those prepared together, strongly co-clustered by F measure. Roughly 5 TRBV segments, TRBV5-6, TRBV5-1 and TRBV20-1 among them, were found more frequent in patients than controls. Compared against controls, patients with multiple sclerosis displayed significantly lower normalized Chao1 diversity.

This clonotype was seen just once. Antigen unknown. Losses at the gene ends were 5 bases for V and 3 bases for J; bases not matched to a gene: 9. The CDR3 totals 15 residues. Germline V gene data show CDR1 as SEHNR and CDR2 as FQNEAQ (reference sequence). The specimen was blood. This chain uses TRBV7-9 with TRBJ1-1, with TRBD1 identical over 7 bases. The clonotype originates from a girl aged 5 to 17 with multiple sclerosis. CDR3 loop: CASSAQTGLDTEAFF. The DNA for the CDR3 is TGTGCCAGCAGCGCGCAGACAGGGTTGGACACTGAAGCTTTCTTT.